This note documents a single T cell receptor (beta chain) sequence. This record comes from a study of blood T cell repertoires in COVID-19. Study-level background: The analysed material was cDNA or gDNA that came from T cells, B-cell-depleted T cells, or PBMCs.

The method was immunoSEQ multiplex PCR; TCRdb's version includes in-frame clones alone and lacks a portion of them. The sample consists of over 50,000 clones, 65% to 85% of them appearing once. Cohort placement rested on clinical history that participants reported themselves. The CDR3 consists of 13 residues. The ends were cut back, 1 base at V and 6 bases at J, with 10 bases in the middle. The germline gives CDR1 SGHVS, CDR2 FNYEAQ. Sample: PBMCs or T cells enriched from blood (not recorded which). The clonotype comes from a middle-aged woman with acute COVID-19. This chain connects TRBV7-6 to TRBJ2-7, with D perhaps matching TRBD2 (6 bases). CDR3 DNA: TGTGCCAGCAGCTTAGACGCCGGGGGCGAGCAGTACTTC. It encodes CASSLDAGGEQYF.